The entry below describes one T cell receptor (beta chain). The antigen is unknown. This sample was included in a study of T cells in Graves' hyperthyroidism and ophthalmopathy. Study-wide context: Sampling of peripheral blood happened at initial diagnosis, prior to any treatment. Study-wide findings and caveats: The blood repertoire included most of the expanded thyroid clonotypes above 0.001.

CDR3 length: 19 residues. The germline CDR1 and CDR2 sequences are LGHDT and YNNKEL (reference sequence). The ends lost 1 base at V and 6 bases at J; junction bases unmatched: 15. Researchers amplified the TCR beta CDR3 regions from RNA transcripts. The study used the HTBI primer set for a first-round RT-PCR of the TCR CDR3. TCRdb recomputed calls from the multiplex PCR reads with MiXCR, one row per CDR3 protein. The repertoire consists of 600,000 to 850,000 distinct CDR3 sequences, with roughly a sixth occurring once and the leading ten covering approximately 15%. An approximately 10 ml volume of fresh peripheral blood provided the PBMCs.

This sequence was found in a woman between 45 and 65 years old with Graves' hyperthyroidism that later progressed to Graves' ophthalmopathy. The sequencing sample was made of blood. V and J are TRBV3-1 and TRBJ2-2; 9 positions match TRBD2. DNA of the CDR3: TGTGCCAGCAGCCAAGTTAGTGGCGGGGGGGCCCCGTTTGCCGGGGAGCTGTTTTTT. It is translated as CASSQVSGGGAPFAGELFF. Together with reference TRBV3-1 and TRBJ2-2, the CDR3 gives the full variable domain: DTAVSQTPKYLVTQMGNDKSIKCEQNLGHDTMYWYKQDSKKFLKIMFSYNNKELIINETVPNRFSPKSPDKAHLNLHINSLELGDSAVYFCASSQVSGGGAPFAGELFFGEGSRLTVL.